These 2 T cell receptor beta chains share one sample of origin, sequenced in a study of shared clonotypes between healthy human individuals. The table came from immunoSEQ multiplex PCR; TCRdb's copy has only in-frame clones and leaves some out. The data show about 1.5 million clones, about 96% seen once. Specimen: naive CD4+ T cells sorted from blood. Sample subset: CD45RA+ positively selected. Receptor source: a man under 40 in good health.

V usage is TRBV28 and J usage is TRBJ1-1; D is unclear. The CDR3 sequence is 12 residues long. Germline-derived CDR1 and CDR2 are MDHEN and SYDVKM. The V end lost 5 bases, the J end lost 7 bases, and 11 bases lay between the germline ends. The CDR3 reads CASSLGPREAFF. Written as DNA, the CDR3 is TGTGCCAGCAGTCTAGGACCACGTGAAGCTTTCTTT.

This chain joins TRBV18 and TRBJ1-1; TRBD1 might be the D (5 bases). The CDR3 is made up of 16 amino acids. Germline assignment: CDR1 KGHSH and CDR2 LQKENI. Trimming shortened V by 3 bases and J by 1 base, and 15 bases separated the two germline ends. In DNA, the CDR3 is TGTGCCAGCTCACCTCTCCGGGGACGGACGAACACTGAAGCTTTCTTT. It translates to CASSPLRGRTNTEAFF.